The next 15 T cell receptor beta chains were all read from a single sample in a study of cytotoxic CD8 clonotypes in ibrutinib-treated CLL. Assay used: immunoSEQ multiplex PCR; TCRdb lists only in-frame clones, some missing. The sample consists of some 80,000 clones, roughly 83% of them appearing once. Source: PBMCs, taken after 12 months of ibrutinib treatment. The receptors here all came from a human donor with chronic lymphocytic leukemia.

The CDR3 region has the DNA TGTGCCAGCAGCCAGGGTTTAGATACGCAGTATTTT. It translates to CASSQGLDTQYF. V and J are TRBV9 and TRBJ2-3, with D perhaps TRBD1 (5 bases). The V end was cut by 4 bases, the J end by 5 bases, with 8 bases between. CDR1 SGDLS and CDR2 YYNGEE come from the germline V gene. The CDR3 length is 12 residues. Together with reference TRBV9 and TRBJ2-3, the CDR3 gives the full variable domain: DSGVTQTPKHLITATGQRVTLRCSPRSGDLSVYWYQQSLDQGLQFLIQYYNGEERAKGNILERFSAQQFPDLHSELNLSSLELGDSALYFCASSQGLDTQYFGPGTRLTVL.

The chain carries TRBV7-2 and TRBJ2-5, with a possible D match to TRBD2 (5 bases). The CDR3 runs to 14 residues. From germline, CDR1 is SGHTA and CDR2 FQGNSA. Between the trimmed V and J ends, which lost 8 bases and 1 base, there was a span of 14 bases. The CDR3 loop is CASSPGGTQETQYF. The CDR3 DNA reads as TGTGCCAGCTCCCCCGGAGGTACCCAAGAGACCCAGTACTTC.

The CDR3 DNA reads as TGCGCCAGCAGCTTGGGGCCAGGGAACCAAGAGACCCAGTACTTC. Amino acid sequence: CASSLGPGNQETQYF. The rearrangement links TRBV5-1 to TRBJ2-5; tentative D call: TRBD1 (5 bases). Germline V gene data show CDR1 as SGHRS and CDR2 as YFSETQ. The CDR3 extends over 15 amino acids. V was clipped by 0 bases and J by 0 bases, with 9 bases between them. Full variable domain (missing parts from reference TRBV5-1 and TRBJ2-5): KAGVTQTPRYLIKTRGQQVTLSCSPISGHRSVSWYQQTPGQGLQFLFEYFSETQRNKGNFPGRFSGRQFSNSRSEMNVSTLELGDSALYLCASSLGPGNQETQYFGPGTRLLVL.

The chain employs TRBV18 and TRBJ2-2, with 8 positions matching TRBD1. The trim removed 3 bases at V and 6 bases at J, leaving 0 bases unmatched. Germline V gene sequence: CDR1 KGHSH, CDR2 LQKENI. The CDR3 extends over 13 amino acids. The CDR3 spells CASSPDRAGELFF. The CDR3 DNA sequence: TGTGCCAGCTCACCGGACAGGGCCGGGGAGCTGTTTTTT.

This clone was detected only once. The chain employs TRBV5-8 and TRBJ2-5; TRBD2 matches at 8 bases. Germline V gene sequence: CDR1 SGHTS, CDR2 YDEGEE. The junction had 11 bases not matched to a gene; V was cut back by 4 bases and J by 0 bases. The CDR3 has 17 amino acids. The CDR3: CASSRGGRAGNQETQYF. The CDR3 DNA follows: TGTGCCAGCAGCCGGGGGGGGCGAGCGGGCAACCAAGAGACCCAGTACTTC. The entire variable domain, with the rest obtained from reference TRBV5-8 and TRBJ2-5, is as follows: EAGVTQSPTHLIKTRGQQATLRCSPISGHTSVYWYQQALGLGLQFLLWYDEGEERNRGNFPPRFSGRQFPNYSSELNVNALELEDSALYLCASSRGGRAGNQETQYFGPGTRLLVL.

The CDR3 here is CATRQRGGQYF. The CDR3 DNA follows: TGTGCCACCCGGCAAAGGGGGGGGCAGTATTTT. This sequence joins TRBV10-3 and TRBJ2-3; possibly TRBD2 for D (7 bases). V gave up 10 bases and J gave up 11 bases, with 16 bases separating them. This CDR3 spans 11 amino acids. The V gene's germline CDR1 is ENHRY and CDR2 SYGVKD.

This clone was observed a handful of times. V gene TRBV11-2 combines with J gene TRBJ2-7; D is perhaps TRBD1 (5 bases). V gave up 0 bases and J gave up 2 bases, with 11 bases separating them. The CDR3 covers 15 residues. From germline, CDR1 is SGHAT and CDR2 FQNNGV. CDR3 DNA sequence: TGTGCCAGCAGCTTAGATCCGTCAGGGCCCTACGAGCAGTACTTC. This gives the protein CASSLDPSGPYEQYF.

This clone was detected a few times. The chain combines TRBV7-9 with TRBJ2-3, with D perhaps being TRBD1 or TRBD2 (5 bases each). V shed 1 base and J shed 4 bases, with 15 bases lying between them. The CDR3 is made up of 16 amino acids. CDR1 is SEHNR, CDR2 FQNEAQ, per germline (reference sequence). In DNA, the CDR3 is TGTGCCAGCAGCTTAGTCGGGACGCCCGGGGCAGATACGCAGTATTTT. Residues: CASSLVGTPGADTQYF. The variable domain in full, completed from reference TRBV7-9 and TRBJ2-3, reads DTGVSQNPRHKITKRGQNVTFRCDPISEHNRLYWYRQTLGQGPEFLTYFQNEAQLEKSRLLSDRFSAERPKGSFSTLEIQRTEQGDSAMYLCASSLVGTPGADTQYFGPGTRLTVL.

The rearrangement joins TRBV7-8 to TRBJ2-7, with D possibly TRBD2 on 6 matching bases. Trimming left V 4 bases short and J 3 bases short, with 16 bases between. Per germline, CDR1 SGHVS and CDR2 FQNEAQ. CDR3 size: 15 residues. CDR3 nucleotides: TGTGCCAGCAGCTCCAAAGGAGGGGCATTCTACGAGCAGTACTTC. Translated: CASSSKGGAFYEQYF.

V usage is TRBV6-5 and J usage is TRBJ1-5; D may be TRBD1 (5 bases). The germline V and J ends were trimmed by 0 bases and 3 bases, with 12 bases remaining between them. CDR1 is MNHEY and CDR2 is SVGAGI in the germline V gene. This CDR3 has 16 residues. Written as DNA, the CDR3 is TGTGCCAGCAGTTACTCCCCGCAGGGCCCCAATCAGCCCCAGCATTTT. Residues: CASSYSPQGPNQPQHF.

The rearrangement joins TRBV7-2 to TRBJ2-7; 13 nucleotides agree with TRBD2. The CDR3 has 15 residues. Germline values: CDR1 SGHTA, CDR2 FQGNSA. The V gene end was trimmed by 0 bases and the J gene end by 9 bases; junction bases not matched to a gene: 5. The CDR3 reads CASSLAITSGGVQYF. The CDR3 nucleotides are TGTGCCAGCAGCTTAGCGATAACTAGCGGGGGGGTGCAGTACTTC.

The chain employs TRBV7-6 and TRBJ2-3; D is uncertain. Germline values: CDR1 SGHVS, CDR2 FNYEAQ. The CDR3 contains 12 residues. Trimming stripped 5 bases from V and 6 bases from J, with 9 bases between. DNA for the CDR3: TGTGCCAGCAGCCCGGGTGTGGATACGCAGTATTTT. It encodes CASSPGVDTQYF.

This rearrangement joins TRBV6-5 to TRBJ1-2; D remains ambiguous. The CDR3 covers 15 residues. Looked up from germline, CDR1 is MNHEY and CDR2 is SVGAGI. The V end was cut by 6 bases, the J end by 8 bases, with 22 bases between. The CDR3 region is CASSQMAVTTMGYTF. The CDR3 DNA reads TGTGCCAGCAGCCAAATGGCCGTGACCACTATGGGCTACACCTTC.

The rearrangement joins TRBV4-3 to TRBJ1-5, with TRBD1 matching 9 bases. Per the germline V gene, CDR1 is LGHNA and CDR2 is YSLEER. The CDR3 runs to 17 residues. J lost 2 bases, V lost 0 bases, and 5 bases had no gene match. The CDR3 region is CASSQDPGDRGNQPQHF. The DNA for the CDR3 is TGCGCCAGCAGCCAAGATCCGGGGGACAGGGGCAATCAGCCCCAGCATTTT.

CDR3 DNA: TGTGCCACCTACCGGCGGGCCTCTAATGAAAAACTGTTTTTT. Its protein product is CATYRRASNEKLFF. The V call is TRBV6-1, the J call TRBJ1-4; no reliable D call. The germline gives CDR1 MNHNS, CDR2 SASEGT. The CDR3 is made up of 14 amino acids. The germline V and J ends were trimmed by 10 bases and 3 bases, with 15 bases remaining between them.